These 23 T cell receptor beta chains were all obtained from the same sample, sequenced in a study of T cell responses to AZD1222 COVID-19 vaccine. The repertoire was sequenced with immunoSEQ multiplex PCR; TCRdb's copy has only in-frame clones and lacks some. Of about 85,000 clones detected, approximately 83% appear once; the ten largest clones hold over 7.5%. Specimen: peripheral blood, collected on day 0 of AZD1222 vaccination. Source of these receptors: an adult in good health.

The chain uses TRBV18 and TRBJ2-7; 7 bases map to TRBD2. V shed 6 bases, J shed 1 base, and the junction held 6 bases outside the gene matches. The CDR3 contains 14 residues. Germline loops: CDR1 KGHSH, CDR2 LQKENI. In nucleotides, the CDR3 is TGTGCCAGCTCCCAATTGGGGGGGTCCTACGAGCAGTACTTC. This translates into CASSQLGGSYEQYF.

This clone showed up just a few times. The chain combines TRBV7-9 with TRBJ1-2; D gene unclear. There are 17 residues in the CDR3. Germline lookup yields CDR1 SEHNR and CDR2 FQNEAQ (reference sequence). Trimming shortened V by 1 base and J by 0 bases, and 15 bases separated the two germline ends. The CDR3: CASSLEVSRAANYGYTF. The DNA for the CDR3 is TGTGCCAGCAGCTTAGAGGTTTCCCGGGCGGCTAACTATGGCTACACCTTC.

CDR3 DNA sequence: TGTGCCAGCCGACTAGACGGGCAGCCCCAGCATTTT. Translating it yields CASRLDGQPQHF. The V call is TRBV28, the J call TRBJ1-5; D call uncertain. The V gene lost 8 bases and the J gene lost 7 bases, with 12 bases spanning the gap. The CDR3 contains 12 residues. Germline values: CDR1 MDHEN, CDR2 SYDVKM. Using reference TRBV28 and TRBJ1-5 for the parts outside the CDR3, the full variable domain is DVKVTQSSRYLVKRTGEKVFLECVQDMDHENMFWYRQDPGLGLRLIYFSYDVKMKEKGDIPEGYSVSREKKERFSLILESASTNQTSMYLCASRLDGQPQHFGDGTRLSIL.

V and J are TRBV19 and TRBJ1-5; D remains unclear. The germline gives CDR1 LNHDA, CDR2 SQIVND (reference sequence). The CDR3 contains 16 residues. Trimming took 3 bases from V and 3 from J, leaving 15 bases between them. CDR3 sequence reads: CASSIGSGGFNQPQHF. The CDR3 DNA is TGTGCCAGTAGTATTGGAAGTGGAGGGTTCAATCAGCCCCAGCATTTT.

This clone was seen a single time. The CDR3 region is CASSSGQGWQPQHF. CDR3 in DNA: TGTGCCAGCAGCTCGGGACAGGGATGGCAGCCCCAGCATTTT. V usage is TRBV6-5 and J usage is TRBJ1-5; 9 positions agree with TRBD1. CDR3 length equals 14 residues. The junction had 7 bases not matched to a gene; V was cut back by 6 bases and J by 7 bases. Germline values: CDR1 MNHEY, CDR2 SVGAGI.

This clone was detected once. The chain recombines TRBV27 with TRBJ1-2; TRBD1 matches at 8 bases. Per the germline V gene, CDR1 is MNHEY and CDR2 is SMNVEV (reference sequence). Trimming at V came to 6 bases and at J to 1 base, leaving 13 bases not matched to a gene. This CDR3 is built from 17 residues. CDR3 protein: CASRSTWHRGINYGYTF. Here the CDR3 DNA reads TGTGCCAGCAGGTCCACCTGGCACAGGGGGATTAACTATGGCTACACCTTC.

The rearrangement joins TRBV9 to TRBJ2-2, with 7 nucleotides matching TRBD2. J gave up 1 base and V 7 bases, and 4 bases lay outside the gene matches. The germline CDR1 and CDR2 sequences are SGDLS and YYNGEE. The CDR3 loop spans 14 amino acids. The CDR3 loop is CASQREGNTGELFF. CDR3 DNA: TGTGCCAGCCAGAGGGAGGGGAACACCGGGGAGCTGTTTTTT.

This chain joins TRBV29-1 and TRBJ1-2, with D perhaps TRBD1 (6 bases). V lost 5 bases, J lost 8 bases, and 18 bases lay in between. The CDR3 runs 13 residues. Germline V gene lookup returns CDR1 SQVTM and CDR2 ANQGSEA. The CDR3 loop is CSVRNRARSGYTF. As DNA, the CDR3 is TGCAGCGTTAGAAACAGGGCTCGGAGCGGCTACACCTTC.

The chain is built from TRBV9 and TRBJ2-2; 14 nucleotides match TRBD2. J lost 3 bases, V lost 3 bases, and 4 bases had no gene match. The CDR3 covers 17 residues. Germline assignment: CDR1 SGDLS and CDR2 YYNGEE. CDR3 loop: CASSAGLAGDYTGELFF. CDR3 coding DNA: TGTGCCAGCAGCGCGGGACTAGCGGGAGATTACACCGGGGAGCTGTTTTTT.

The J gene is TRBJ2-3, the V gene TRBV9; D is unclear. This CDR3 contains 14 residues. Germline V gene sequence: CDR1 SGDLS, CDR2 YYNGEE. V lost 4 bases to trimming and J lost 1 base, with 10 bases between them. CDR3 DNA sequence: TGTGCCAGCAGCTACTTTCTCGGCACAGATACGCAGTATTTT. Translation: CASSYFLGTDTQYF. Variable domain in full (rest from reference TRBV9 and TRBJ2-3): DSGVTQTPKHLITATGQRVTLRCSPRSGDLSVYWYQQSLDQGLQFLIQYYNGEERAKGNILERFSAQQFPDLHSELNLSSLELGDSALYFCASSYFLGTDTQYFGPGTRLTVL.

CDR3 region: CASSQSTGTDTQYF. DNA for the CDR3: TGTGCCAGCAGCCAATCGACGGGCACAGATACGCAGTATTTT. The chain is built from TRBV3-1 (or the pseudogene TRBV3-2) and TRBJ2-3; D is unresolved. Looked up from germline, CDR1 is LGHDT and CDR2 is YNNKEL (reference sequence). Trimming cost V 2 bases and J 1 base, with 7 bases left between them. This CDR3 has 14 amino acids.

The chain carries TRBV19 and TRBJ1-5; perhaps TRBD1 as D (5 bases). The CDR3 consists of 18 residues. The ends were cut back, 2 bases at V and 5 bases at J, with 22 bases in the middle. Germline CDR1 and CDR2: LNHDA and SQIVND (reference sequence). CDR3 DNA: TGTGCCAGTAGTATAAACCCCCCGGGCAGGGAGGTCGATCAGCCCCAGCATTTT. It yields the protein CASSINPPGREVDQPQHF.

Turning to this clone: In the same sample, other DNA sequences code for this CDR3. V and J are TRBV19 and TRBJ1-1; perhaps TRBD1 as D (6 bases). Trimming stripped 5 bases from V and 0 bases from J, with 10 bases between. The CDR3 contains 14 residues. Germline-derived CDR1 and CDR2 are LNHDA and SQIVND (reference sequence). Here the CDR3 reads CASSLQGLNTEAFF. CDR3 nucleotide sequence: TGTGCCAGTAGTCTACAGGGATTGAACACTGAAGCTTTCTTT.

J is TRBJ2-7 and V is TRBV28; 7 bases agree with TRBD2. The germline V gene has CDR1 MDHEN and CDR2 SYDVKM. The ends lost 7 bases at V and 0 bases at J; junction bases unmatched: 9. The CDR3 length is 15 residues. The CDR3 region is CASTRPGGSSYEQYF. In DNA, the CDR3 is TGTGCCAGCACCAGGCCGGGCGGGAGCTCCTACGAGCAGTACTTC.

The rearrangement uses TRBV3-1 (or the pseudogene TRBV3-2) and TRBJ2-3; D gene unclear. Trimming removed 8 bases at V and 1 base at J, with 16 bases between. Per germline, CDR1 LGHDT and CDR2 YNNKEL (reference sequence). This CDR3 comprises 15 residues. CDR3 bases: TGTGCCAGCGGCCTCCCAGCCTCGGGCACAGATACGCAGTATTTT. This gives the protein CASGLPASGTDTQYF.

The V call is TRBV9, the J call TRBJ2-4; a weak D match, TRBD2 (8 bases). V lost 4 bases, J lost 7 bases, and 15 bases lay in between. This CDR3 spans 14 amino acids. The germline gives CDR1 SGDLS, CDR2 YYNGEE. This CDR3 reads CASSPGLGGNIQYF. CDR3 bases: TGTGCCAGCAGCCCGGGACTAGGGGGCAACATTCAGTACTTC.

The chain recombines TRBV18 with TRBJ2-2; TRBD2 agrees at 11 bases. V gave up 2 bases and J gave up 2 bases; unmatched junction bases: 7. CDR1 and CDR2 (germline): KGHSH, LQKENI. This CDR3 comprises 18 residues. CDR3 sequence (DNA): TGTGCCAGCTCACCAAACCCTCTAGCGGGAGGCAACACCGGGGAGCTGTTTTTT. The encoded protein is CASSPNPLAGGNTGELFF.

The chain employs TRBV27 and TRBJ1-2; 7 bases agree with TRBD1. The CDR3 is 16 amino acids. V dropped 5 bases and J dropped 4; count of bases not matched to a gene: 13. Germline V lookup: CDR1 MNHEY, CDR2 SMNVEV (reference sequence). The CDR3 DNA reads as TGTGCCAGCAGTCCCAGCCCGACAGGGTTTGTCTATGGCTACACCTTC. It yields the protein CASSPSPTGFVYGYTF.

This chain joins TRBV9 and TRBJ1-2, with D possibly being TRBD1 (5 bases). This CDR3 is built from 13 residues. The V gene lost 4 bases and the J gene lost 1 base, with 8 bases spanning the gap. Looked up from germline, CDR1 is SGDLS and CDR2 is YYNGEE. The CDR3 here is CASSPDSNYGYTF. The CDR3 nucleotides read TGTGCCAGCAGCCCCGACAGTAACTATGGCTACACCTTC.

Here the CDR3 reads CASRRGPAAEKLFF. The DNA for the CDR3 is TGTGCCAGCAGACGAGGACCTGCGGCCGAAAAACTGTTTTTT. The J gene is TRBJ1-4, the V gene TRBV11-2; D unclear. Germline V gives CDR1 SGHAT, CDR2 FQNNGV. This CDR3 is built from 14 residues. The V and J ends lost 6 bases and 8 bases respectively, with 16 bases between them.

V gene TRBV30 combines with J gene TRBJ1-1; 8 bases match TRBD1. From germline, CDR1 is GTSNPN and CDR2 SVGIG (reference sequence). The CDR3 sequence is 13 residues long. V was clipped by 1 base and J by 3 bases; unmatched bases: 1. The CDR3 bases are TGTGCCTGGAGTGACAGGGGGGACACTGAAGCTTTCTTT. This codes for CAWSDRGDTEAFF.

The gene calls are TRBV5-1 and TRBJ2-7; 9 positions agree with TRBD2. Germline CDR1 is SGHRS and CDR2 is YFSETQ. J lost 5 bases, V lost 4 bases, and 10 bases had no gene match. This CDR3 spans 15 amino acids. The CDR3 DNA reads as TGCGCCAGCAGCCCCTTAGCGGGAGAGGAAGACGAGCAGTACTTC. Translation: CASSPLAGEEDEQYF. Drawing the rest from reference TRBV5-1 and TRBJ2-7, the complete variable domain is KAGVTQTPRYLIKTRGQQVTLSCSPISGHRSVSWYQQTPGQGLQFLFEYFSETQRNKGNFPGRFSGRQFSNSRSEMNVSTLELGDSALYLCASSPLAGEEDEQYFGPGTRLTVT.

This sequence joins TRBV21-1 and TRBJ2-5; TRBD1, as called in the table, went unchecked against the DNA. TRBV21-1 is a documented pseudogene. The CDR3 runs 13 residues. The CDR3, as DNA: TGTGCCAGCAGCGGGCCAGGGGGAGAGACCCAGTACTTC. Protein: CASSGPGGETQYF.